Below, 21 T cell receptor beta chains from the same sample are listed, as sequenced in a study of blood T cell repertoires in COVID-19. Repertoires were generated with immunoSEQ multiplex PCR, while TCRdb's copy carries only in-frame clones and drops some. The sample includes some 57,000 clones, 91% of them seen just once. The specimen sequenced was peripheral blood. All receptors come from a man aged 50 to 60 with active COVID-19.

This sequence joins TRBV3-1 (or the pseudogene TRBV3-2) and TRBJ2-1; 8 bases are a match to TRBD2. The germline gives CDR1 LGHDT, CDR2 YNNKEL (reference sequence). The ends lost 3 bases at V and 6 bases at J; junction bases unmatched: 4. The CDR3 is 14 residues long. The CDR3: CASSQGLVSNEQFF. CDR3 bases: TGTGCCAGCAGCCAGGGACTAGTCTCCAATGAGCAGTTCTTC.

V usage is TRBV7-8 and J usage is TRBJ1-5; D unclear. The germline V gene encodes CDR1 SGHVS and CDR2 FQNEAQ. V lost 6 bases to trimming and J lost 5 bases, with 11 bases between them. The CDR3 has 13 amino acids. For the CDR3, the DNA is TGTGCCAGCAGTTGGCAGGTTGATCAGCCCCAGCATTTT. Amino acids: CASSWQVDQPQHF.

This clone was seen only once. The chain couples TRBV5-4 to TRBJ2-7, with a weak D call TRBD1 (6 bases). Germline-derived CDR1 and CDR2 are SGHNT and YYREEE (reference sequence). The CDR3 has 15 residues. Trimming cost V 0 bases and J 2 bases, with 12 bases left between them. The CDR3 DNA reads TGTGCCAGCAGCTTGGGCGGCCAGGGGACCTACGAGCAGTACTTC. Encoded protein: CASSLGGQGTYEQYF.

On this clone itself: Distinct nucleotide sequences in the sample also encode this CDR3. V is TRBV18 and J is TRBJ1-5; 7 bases align to TRBD1. The length of the CDR3 is 15 residues. Germline V lookup: CDR1 KGHSH, CDR2 LQKENI. V lost 3 bases to trimming and J lost 2 bases; unmatched junction nucleotides: 4. The CDR3 sequence is CASSPIGGGNQPQHF. DNA of the CDR3: TGTGCCAGCTCACCCATAGGGGGCGGCAATCAGCCCCAGCATTTT.

V usage is TRBV11-2 and J usage is TRBJ2-5; 8 bases map to TRBD2. With 4 bases clipped from V and 5 bases from J, the junction kept 6 bases outside the gene matches. Germline CDR1 reads SGHAT; CDR2 reads FQNNGV. This CDR3 spans 14 amino acids. The CDR3 here is CASSSGPGGETQYF. The DNA for the CDR3 is TGTGCCAGCAGCTCGGGTCCGGGGGGGGAGACCCAGTACTTC.

This rearrangement joins TRBV18 to TRBJ1-1; possibly TRBD1 for D (6 bases). V was trimmed by 0 bases and J by 1 base, leaving 18 bases between them. Germline assignment: CDR1 KGHSH and CDR2 LQKENI. The CDR3 extends over 18 amino acids. The CDR3 DNA follows: TGTGCCAGCTCACCACCTCTCATCGGGGGGGCGGGGAACACTGAAGCTTTCTTT. It yields the protein CASSPPLIGGAGNTEAFF. Full variable domain (outside the CDR3, taken from reference TRBV18 and TRBJ1-1): NAGVMQNPRHLVRRRGQEARLRCSPMKGHSHVYWYRQLPEEGLKFMVYLQKENIIDESGMPKERFSAEFPKEGPSILRIQQVVRGDSAAYFCASSPPLIGGAGNTEAFFGQGTRLTVV.

The chain carries TRBV11-2 and TRBJ2-6; TRBD1 matches 11 bases. Per the germline V gene, CDR1 is SGHAT and CDR2 is FQNNGV. This CDR3 is built from 17 residues. The J segment lost 2 bases and the V segment lost 5 bases, leaving 5 bases of the junction unmatched. CDR3 loop: CASSLRDRGAGANVLTF. The CDR3 bases are TGTGCCAGCAGCCTCCGGGACAGGGGGGCTGGGGCCAACGTCCTGACTTTC.

This clone came up once. The J gene is TRBJ2-7, the V gene TRBV7-2; D unresolved. With 2 bases removed from V and 1 base from J, the gap between germline ends came to 6 bases. From germline, CDR1 is SGHTA and CDR2 FQGNSA. The CDR3 extends over 13 amino acids. The CDR3 DNA follows: TGTGCCAGCAGCTTACGCTATTCCTACGAGCAGTACTTC. Translated: CASSLRYSYEQYF. The full variable domain, rest sourced from reference TRBV7-2 and TRBJ2-7, is GAGVSQSPSNKVTEKGKDVELRCDPISGHTALYWYRQSLGQGLEFLIYFQGNSAPDKSGLPSDRFSAERTGGSVSTLTIQRTQQEDSAVYLCASSLRYSYEQYFGPGTRLTVT.

This clone was observed a single time. V and J are TRBV28 and TRBJ1-4; D is undetermined. Per the germline V gene, CDR1 is MDHEN and CDR2 is SYDVKM. The CDR3 contains 14 residues. Trimming left V 6 bases short and J 3 bases short, with 11 bases between. DNA of the CDR3: TGTGCCAGCAGCAACCGGGTGGCTAATGAAAAACTGTTTTTT. Translating gives CASSNRVANEKLFF.

V usage is TRBV28 and J usage is TRBJ1-1; no reliable D call. The germline V gene encodes CDR1 MDHEN and CDR2 SYDVKM. V was pared by 5 bases and J by 2 bases, with 9 bases between. This CDR3 has 13 residues. The CDR3 sequence is CASSARLNTEAFF. CDR3 sequence (DNA): TGTGCCAGCAGTGCCCGACTTAACACTGAAGCTTTCTTT.

The V and J genes are TRBV6-5 and TRBJ1-4, with TRBD1 identical over 8 bases. Germline assignment: CDR1 MNHEY and CDR2 SVGAGI. The CDR3 totals 13 residues. J lost 8 bases, V lost 6 bases, and 5 bases had no gene match. The DNA for the CDR3 is TGTGCCAGCAGGGTGGACAGGGAGGAAAAACTGTTTTTT. This gives the protein CASRVDREEKLFF.

The chain couples TRBV3-1 (or the pseudogene TRBV3-2) to TRBJ2-3, with TRBD2 matching over 7 bases. With V trimmed by 5 bases and J by 2 bases, 10 bases remained unmatched. Germline-derived CDR1 and CDR2 are LGHDT and YNNKEL (reference sequence). This CDR3 is 16 amino acids long. The CDR3 reads CASSGWGRGVTDTQYF. The CDR3 region has the DNA TGTGCCAGCAGCGGCTGGGGTCGGGGGGTCACAGATACGCAGTATTTT.

This chain uses TRBV7-6 with TRBJ2-1; TRBD2 aligns across 7 bases. Germline CDR1 and CDR2: SGHVS and FNYEAQ. V shed 4 bases and J 7 bases; nucleotides not matched to a gene: 7. CDR3 length: 14 amino acids. DNA for the CDR3: TGTGCCAGCAGCTCCGGGACTACACAAAATGAGCAGTTCTTC. Its protein product is CASSSGTTQNEQFF.

This clone occurred once. The V gene is TRBV5-1, the J gene TRBJ2-5; TRBD2 aligns across 7 bases. The V segment lost 0 bases and the J segment 5 bases; nucleotides outside the gene matches: 7. CDR3 length: 15 amino acids. Germline lookup yields CDR1 SGHRS and CDR2 YFSETQ. CDR3 loop: CASSLGGGPGETQYF. CDR3 coding DNA: TGCGCCAGCAGCTTGGGGGGAGGGCCTGGTGAGACCCAGTACTTC.

This sequence joins TRBV4-1 and TRBJ1-2; no clear D gene. Germline V gene lookup returns CDR1 MGHRA and CDR2 YSYEKL. The CDR3 loop spans 16 amino acids. Trimming took 4 bases from V and 4 from J, leaving 19 bases between them. In DNA, the CDR3 is TGCGCCAGCAGCCCGAGTGCGGAGCGAGAGGCCTATGGCTACACCTTC. It specifies CASSPSAEREAYGYTF.

The chain carries TRBV19 and TRBJ1-5, with TRBD1 identical over 7 bases. Germline trimming cut 7 bases from V and 5 bases from J; bases unmatched to any gene: 14. CDR3 length equals 16 residues. Per the germline V gene, CDR1 is LNHDA and CDR2 is SQIVND (reference sequence). CDR3 amino acids: CASTPRADRADQPQHF. The CDR3 DNA is TGTGCCAGTACCCCACGCGCCGACAGGGCCGATCAGCCCCAGCATTTT.

The chain recombines TRBV21-1 with TRBJ2-7; the table's TRBD1 call for D was not verified on the DNA. TRBV21-1 is noted as a pseudogene. CDR3 size: 17 residues. The DNA of the CDR3 is TGTGCCAGCAGCAAAGGTTTCCCCCCCCTCGTCAGGAACGAGCAGTACTTC. Amino acids: CASSKGFPPLVRNEQYF.

The V and J genes are TRBV7-8 and TRBJ2-7, with TRBD1 identical over 8 bases. Per germline, CDR1 SGHVS and CDR2 FQNEAQ. After removal of 2 bases from V and 2 bases from J, the junction contained 17 bases not matched to a gene. The CDR3 has 19 residues. The CDR3 sequence: CASSLMGRGNGRGPYEQYF. The CDR3 region has the DNA TGTGCCAGCAGCTTAATGGGAAGGGGCAACGGCAGGGGGCCCTACGAGCAGTACTTC.

The V and J genes are TRBV10-3 and TRBJ1-2; maybe TRBD1 (5 bases). V was clipped by 10 bases and J by 5 bases, with 35 bases between them. The CDR3 length is 19 residues. The germline V gene encodes CDR1 ENHRY and CDR2 SYGVKD. CDR3 in amino acids: CATNTQQGLTETSPYGYTF. CDR3 DNA sequence: TGTGCCACCAACACCCAGCAGGGTCTTACGGAGACAAGTCCATATGGCTACACCTTC.

The chain is built from TRBV5-1 and TRBJ1-1; D is unresolved. From germline, CDR1 is SGHRS and CDR2 YFSETQ. The V end was cut by 0 bases, the J end by 5 bases, with 11 bases between. The CDR3 is made up of 14 amino acids. The CDR3 DNA reads as TGCGCCAGCAGCTTGGATAACATGTTGACTGAAGCTTTCTTT. This translates into CASSLDNMLTEAFF.

This rearrangement joins TRBV20-1 to TRBJ1-5; D gene uncertain. Trimming cost V 3 bases and J 0 bases, with 15 bases left between them. Germline V gene data show CDR1 as DFQATT and CDR2 as SNEGSKA (reference sequence). CDR3 length: 16 residues. CDR3 coding DNA: TGCAGTGCTAGTGGTCCAGGAGGGAATAGCAATCAGCCCCAGCATTTT. As protein: CSASGPGGNSNQPQHF.